This T cell receptor beta chain was identified in a study of regulatory T cells in long-lasting Graves disease (dated by TCRdb to the early 2020s). Some background on the complete study: Newly diagnosed Graves' disease patients had taken antithyroid drugs for less than 3 months. Persistent Graves' disease patients were compared with newly diagnosed Graves' disease patients by peripheral blood TCR sequencing and RNA sequencing. A total of 35 or so samples were covered by TCR sequencing, comprising some 13 persistent and around 20 newly diagnosed Graves' disease patients. The study took place in China and was registered as a clinical trial.

There are a few counts of this clonotype. Its antigen is not yet known. The record has no base qualities; no much larger clone is one base away. The intended sense of this specimen's time point label: newly diagnosed GD, antithyroid drugs for less than 3 months. RNA was extracted from PBMCs in TRIzol for both TCR sequencing and RNA sequencing. The diagnosis of Graves' disease was made according to American Thyroid Association guidelines. Patients for the study were recruited at an endocrinology department in Xi'an, China. Each patient gave around 9.2 milliliters of peripheral blood, collected in an EDTA anticoagulant tube. Ficoll Paque Plus density gradient separation was used to isolate PBMCs, and no further T cell sorting was done. An Agilent 2100 Bioanalyzer and agarose gel were used to check RNA quality, while a NanoDrop 2000 measured RNA concentration. Library prep was done by multiplex PCR. Sequenced on an Illumina HiSeq 4000. iRepertoire HTBI primers and Arm-PCR amplification of CDR3 regions were used to construct TCR beta libraries. Before sequencing, the PCR products went through gel purification. In the paper's pipeline: Gene usage analysis of CDR3 amino acid clonotypes relied on the 60 or so TRBV and over 13 TRBJ segments identified across samples. COPE and FqMerger were used to merge the filtered high-quality paired reads into contigs. Contigs were aligned with BLAST to IMGT TRBV, TRBD and TRBJ reference genes, and CDR3 was defined per IMGT. Highly expanded clones were defined as clonotypes with a frequency above 0.1%. Shannon entropy was used to measure repertoire diversity, and the Gini coefficient was used to measure V-J evenness. A clonotype was considered public if more than one individual shared it. The public sequencing data were trimmed at Q25 with fastp and processed into clonotypes with MiXCR by TCRdb, which kept only in-frame beta chains. Merged by CDR3 protein, the rows form single entries marked with the most common genes and DNA. The V and J calls follow TCRdb's processing rather than the paper's. Across this sample there are roughly 380,000 distinct CDR3 sequences, with roughly 17% seen only once. The ten largest clones represent approximately 30% of the sample.

CDR1 SGDLS and CDR2 YYNGEE are derived from the germline V gene. Including the terminal cysteine and phenylalanine, the CDR3 comprises 15 residues. Only the CDR3 portion is preserved as DNA: 45 bases, with reading frame beginning at the first base. Unmatched junction bases come to 10, with V trimmed by 4 bases and J by 8 bases. Overall study results and their limits: Patients with persistent disease shared more public clonotypes (about 3,000) than newly diagnosed patients did (approximately 990). Only the TCR beta chain was sequenced and analyzed. Persistent disease showed preferential use of TRBV28, TRBJ1-2 and TRBJ2-5, whereas newly diagnosed disease favored TRBV20-1 and TRBJ2-1. The authors noted that the small sample size was a limitation that may lower accuracy. Only peripheral blood was studied, because thyroid tissue, the primary lesion, was inaccessible. Lower TCR Shannon entropy and fewer highly expanded clones were observed in persistent Graves' disease patients than in newly diagnosed patients, which suggested clonal expansion.

These data also featured in a second study, about T cells in Graves' hyperthyroidism and ophthalmopathy. As the second publication notes: Stable Graves' hyperthyroidism was defined as no progression to ophthalmopathy during 18 months of follow-up. The hyperthyroidism patients were between 18 and 65 years old and newly diagnosed, with a disease duration of less than 2 months. Exclusion was applied to patients with uncontrolled infections, other autoimmune diseases, pregnancy or lactation. Diagnoses were established on the basis of clinical symptoms, serum thyroxine and TRAb, thyroid ultrasound, and orbital computed tomography. The TCR CDR3 was subjected to a first round of RT-PCR using the HTBI primer set and the Qiagen OneStep RT-PCR kit. Most expanded thyroid clonotypes (frequency above 0.001) were also found in blood, which suggests that blood repertoires may mirror thyroid immune responses. In cross-validation, a model built on a 13 V-J signature told ophthalmopathy apart from stable hyperthyroidism with approximately 91% sensitivity and approximately 81% specificity, and in testing the same model reached 80%/75%. During validation, the model predicted progression to ophthalmopathy a median of approximately 6 months ahead of onset, with almost 71% sensitivity and around 73% specificity. TCR V-J signatures able to tell the groups apart were searched for in a discovery cohort of 90 to 100 patients, of whom more than 40 had Graves' ophthalmopathy and roughly 59 had stable Graves' hyperthyroidism. Prospective prediction of ophthalmopathy was tested in an independent validation cohort consisting of 18 to 20 hyperthyroidism patients and about 17 patients who later progressed to ophthalmopathy. For training and testing, the 100 or so patients in the discovery cohort were randomly divided in a 7:3 ratio. In about 6 Graves' hyperthyroidism patients, the study also compared T-cell repertoires from thyroid tissue with T-cell repertoires from blood. After blood sampling, hyperthyroidism patients were treated with methimazole at a starting dose of 30 mg daily, and ophthalmopathy patients were treated with high-dose intravenous methylprednisolone. Libraries were constructed in a second round of multiplex PCR, after which size selection and purification were carried out. Paired-end sequencing of the libraries was performed with 100 bp reads on an Illumina HiSeq2000. Raw data were processed with SOAPnuke, discarding reads with adapters, uncalled bases, mean Phred below 15, or no exact constant-primer or identifier match. High-quality paired reads were merged using COPE v1.2.5, and each unique nucleotide sequence was defined as a clonotype. MiTCR v1.1 was used to align the clonotypes against IMGT TRBV, TRBD and TRBJ reference segments. Only V-J combinations with frequency above 0.0001, covering 98% to 99.2% of repertoires, were analysed. A TCS score was defined as the ratio of F50 (clonal expansion) to E x V (chaos), with BLOSUM62-based TCRdist applied between CDR3 peptides within each V-J. Welch's t-statistics and random forest reduced around 550 V-J features to roughly 13, which were used in a naive Bayes classifier (R e1071). No statistical method was used to fix the sample size in advance, and group allocation was not hidden from the investigators. The paper describes TCR Vbeta CDR3 sequencing of 135 peripheral blood samples, made up of 43 ophthalmopathy patients, 70 to 75 hyperthyroidism patients and about 17 progressor patients.

The origin of this receptor is a man in his forties with Graves disease. Donor details come from another sample of the same person, matched by shared clones. The sequence is built from TRBV9 and TRBJ1-4; 8 bases in the middle match TRBD1. The material was peripheral blood mononuclear cells (PBMCs), obtained at new diagnosis, from a patient treated with antithyroid drugs. The DNA is as follows: TGTGCCAGCAGCCCTTGGACAGGGACGCGGGAAAAACTGTTTTTT. The resulting protein is CASSPWTGTREKLFF.